The 20 T cell receptor beta chains given below trace back to one sample, sequenced in a study of tumor and adjacent non-tumor tissue in lung cancer. No cell sorting was done before RNA was extracted from the tissue. Three rounds of nested PCR, following a modified ARM-PCR protocol, produced the TCRbeta library. TCRdb re-called the multiplex PCR reads with MiXCR, one entry per CDR3 protein. In the table there are 120,000 or so distinct CDR3 sequences, roughly 64% of which are singletons. Material for sequencing was lung tumor tissue. Receptors were obtained from a man aged 30-40 years with non-small cell lung cancer.

Points on this clonotype: Because it lacks the conserved phenylalanine or tryptophan at the end, this CDR3 is likely a read error. V usage is TRBV4-1 and J usage is TRBJ2-7; D is tentatively TRBD1 or TRBD2 (7 bases each). The CDR3 is made up of 14 amino acids. Germline V CDR1 and CDR2: MGHRA, YSYEKL. Trimming removed 4 bases from V and 2 bases from J, with 12 bases in between. This chain's CDR3 is CASSPGGGAYEQYL. In DNA form, the CDR3 reads TGCGCCAGCAGCCCAGGGGGGGGTGCCTACGAGCAGTACCTC.

To note about this clonotype: This sequence may be a read error, since a much larger clone differs from it by one base. The genes are TRBV6-1 and TRBJ2-3; D possibly corresponds to TRBD2 (6 bases). Germline loops: CDR1 MNHNS, CDR2 SASEGT. The CDR3 length is 16 residues. CDR3 in DNA: TGTGCCAACAGTCGGGACGGGCATGGAGGGACAGATACGCAGTATTTT. This sequence encodes CANSRDGHGGTDTQYF.

This clonotype has ten or more counts. V usage is TRBV20-1 and J usage is TRBJ2-3, with 7 bases identical to TRBD2. V trimming: 2 bases; J trimming: 3 bases; junction bases outside the gene matches: 5. This CDR3 has 14 residues. CDR1 and CDR2 (germline): DFQATT, SNEGSKA (reference sequence). In nucleotides, the CDR3 is TGCAGTGCTAGATCGGGGCGGGGGACAGATACGCAGTATTTT. Translating gives CSARSGRGTDTQYF.

This clonotype came up many times. The rearrangement uses TRBV12-3 or TRBV12-4 and TRBJ1-6; D unresolved. This CDR3 is built from 15 residues. V was trimmed by 5 bases and J by 6 bases, leaving 14 bases between them. The CDR3: CASSAAGGFNSPLHF. CDR3 DNA sequence: TGTGCCAGCAGTGCCGCGGGAGGTTTTAATTCACCCCTCCACTTT.

This clonotype was counted ten times or more. V and J are TRBV20-1 and TRBJ2-3, with 7 bases aligning to TRBD1. The junction had 1 base not matched to a gene; V was cut back by 0 bases and J by 1 base. This CDR3 is built from 14 residues. Germline V gene data show CDR1 as DFQATT and CDR2 as SNEGSKA (reference sequence). The CDR3 DNA reads as TGCAGTGCTAGAGATGGACAGGGCACAGATACGCAGTATTTT. Its protein is CSARDGQGTDTQYF.

For this clonotype: The junction departs from germline at one end; a sequencing error may be responsible. The chain is built from TRBV6-5 and TRBJ2-1, with TRBD1 matching 11 bases. This CDR3 is 15 amino acids long. Germline V lookup: CDR1 MNHEY, CDR2 SVGAGI. Here the CDR3 DNA reads TGTGCCAACAGTTCCGGACAGGGGGCAGTCCATGAGCAGTTCTTC. Translation gives CANSSGQGAVHEQFF.

The chain combines TRBV4-1 with TRBJ2-3; D might be TRBD2 (5 bases). Germline CDR1 and CDR2: MGHRA and YSYEKL. The V end was cut by 10 bases, the J end by 6 bases, with 29 bases between. CDR3 length: 17 amino acids. CDR3 bases: TGCGCCAATAGCCCCGCCCGGGCAGAGGGAGTCCCCGATACGCAGTATTTT. Residues: CANSPARAEGVPDTQYF.

About this clonotype: Likely a read error: the CDR3 ends without its conserved phenylalanine or tryptophan. Because the CDR3's place on the DNA is in doubt, the DNA is left out and the CDR3 is given as listed by TCRdb. This chain links TRBV6-2 or TRBV6-3 with TRBJ2-7; the DNA was not compared with TRBD1, the D call given in the table. The CDR3 totals 15 residues, both ends included. Per germline, CDR1 MNHEY and CDR2 SVGEGT. This CDR3 is CASSYAGQGLPGQYY.

As for this clonotype: This may arise from a read error, as a much more abundant clone is one base away. The conserved final phenylalanine or tryptophan is absent from the CDR3, which likely points to a read error. The limits of the CDR3 on the DNA are not certain, so only TCRdb's listed CDR3 is given. The chain joins TRBV12-3 or TRBV12-4 to TRBJ2-7; the DNA was not used to check the table's D call, TRBD1. The length of the CDR3 is 12 amino acids, counting both ends. This chain's CDR3 is CASSLALGAEYS.

Regarding this clonotype: The conserved final phenylalanine or tryptophan is absent from the CDR3, which likely points to a read error. The rearrangement joins TRBV4-1 to TRBJ1-6; D might be TRBD1 (6 bases). Germline assignment: CDR1 MGHRA and CDR2 YSYEKL. CDR3 length equals 14 residues. CDR3 sequence: CANSQLGGNSPLHS. In nucleotides, the CDR3 is TGCGCCAACAGCCAGCTAGGGGGGAATTCACCCCTCCACTCT.

A note on this clonotype: A clone one base away is much larger, so this may be a read error. V is TRBV6-5 and J is TRBJ2-7; 7 bases agree with TRBD1. This CDR3 contains 16 residues. Germline-derived CDR1 and CDR2 are MNHEY and SVGAGI. This CDR3 reads CGSRTAPGTDPHEQYF. The CDR3 DNA sequence: TGTGGCAGCAGAACCGCCCCCGGGACAGACCCCCACGAGCAGTACTTC.

Note on this clonotype: One end of the junction does not line up with germline, which may come from a read error. This chain uses TRBV20-1 with TRBJ1-2; the D gene is possibly TRBD1 (6 bases). Germline V lookup: CDR1 DFQATT, CDR2 SNEGSKA (reference sequence). The CDR3 covers 13 residues. The CDR3 spells CNARDWTDGGYTF. The CDR3 nucleotides are TGCAATGCTAGAGATTGGACAGATGGAGGCTACACCTTC.

With respect to this clonotype: Being one base from a much bigger clone, this may be a read error. Since no conserved phenylalanine or tryptophan closes the CDR3, a read error is the likely cause. The chain employs TRBV20-1 and TRBJ2-3; 12 bases line up with TRBD2. J was trimmed by 9 bases and V by 8 bases; bases with no gene match: 12. The CDR3 is made up of 14 amino acids. Germline V gene lookup returns CDR1 DFQATT and CDR2 SNEGSKA (reference sequence). CDR3 sequence (DNA): TGCAGTCTACTACTAGCGGGGGGCGGGGGGACGCAGTATTCT. Translated: CSLLLAGGGGTQYS.

The chain has TRBV14 and TRBJ1-3, with 7 bases aligning to TRBD1. V was pared by 5 bases and J by 2 bases, with 9 bases of the junction left unmatched. This CDR3 region has 16 residues. CDR1 SGHDN and CDR2 FVKESK come from the germline V gene. CDR3 sequence reads: CASSARQGGTGNTIYF. Written as DNA, the CDR3 is TGTGCCAGCAGCGCCCGACAGGGCGGAACTGGAAACACCATATATTTT.

As concerns this clonotype: A much larger clone is a single base away; this may be a read error. V gene TRBV6-1 combines with J gene TRBJ2-7; 9 bases map to TRBD1. J lost 6 bases, V lost 2 bases, and 8 bases had no gene match. The CDR3 is 15 residues long. Germline V CDR1 and CDR2: MNHNS, SASEGT. The CDR3 here is CASSEIGTGFFEQYF. The CDR3, as DNA: TGTGCCAGCAGTGAAATAGGGACAGGGTTCTTCGAGCAGTACTTC.

Comment on this clonotype: A much larger clone differs by one base, so this may be a read error. The genes are TRBV12-3 or TRBV12-4 and TRBJ2-3; 11 bases are a match to TRBD1. This CDR3 region has 15 residues. CDR3 in DNA: TGTACCAGCAGGCCCGGGGACAGGGGGACAGATACGCAGTATTTT. Protein: CTSRPGDRGTDTQYF.

Concerning this clonotype: This sequence may be a read error, since a much larger clone differs from it by one base. This sequence joins TRBV4-3 and TRBJ2-7, with D uncertain. The CDR3 contains 15 residues. The germline V gene has CDR1 LGHNA and CDR2 YSLEER. The CDR3 DNA follows: TGCGCCAACAGCCCAGCGAGGCACCGAGACTACGAGCAGTACTTC. Encoded protein: CANSPARHRDYEQYF.

This clonotype was observed a single time. This chain links TRBV21-1 with TRBJ1-1. TRBV21-1 is shown as a pseudogene. The CDR3 contains 12 residues. The CDR3 DNA is TGTGCCAGCAGCAAAGTCAAAGGCCTGGCTTTCTTT. Its translation is CASSKVKGLAFF.

Remarks on this clonotype: With a much larger clone just one base away, this may be a read error. The chain is built from TRBV6-2 or TRBV6-3 and TRBJ1-5; 11 nucleotides line up with TRBD1. Germline loops: CDR1 MNHEY, CDR2 SVGEGT. The CDR3 spans 14 residues. Unmatched junction bases numbered 9, after V lost 10 bases and J lost 7 bases. The CDR3 here is CANSRTGGGQPQHF. CDR3 bases: TGTGCCAACAGCCGGACAGGGGGCGGACAGCCCCAGCATTTT.

This clonotype has a handful of counts. At one of its ends the junction is not consistent with the germline gene, which may arise from a read error. The genes are TRBV20-1 and TRBJ2-1; D unclear. Germline lookup yields CDR1 DFQATT and CDR2 SNEGSKA (reference sequence). CDR3 length: 13 residues. The CDR3 protein is CSAGEPATGEQFF. In DNA form, the CDR3 reads TGCAGTGCTGGAGAACCGGCGACCGGTGAGCAGTTCTTC.